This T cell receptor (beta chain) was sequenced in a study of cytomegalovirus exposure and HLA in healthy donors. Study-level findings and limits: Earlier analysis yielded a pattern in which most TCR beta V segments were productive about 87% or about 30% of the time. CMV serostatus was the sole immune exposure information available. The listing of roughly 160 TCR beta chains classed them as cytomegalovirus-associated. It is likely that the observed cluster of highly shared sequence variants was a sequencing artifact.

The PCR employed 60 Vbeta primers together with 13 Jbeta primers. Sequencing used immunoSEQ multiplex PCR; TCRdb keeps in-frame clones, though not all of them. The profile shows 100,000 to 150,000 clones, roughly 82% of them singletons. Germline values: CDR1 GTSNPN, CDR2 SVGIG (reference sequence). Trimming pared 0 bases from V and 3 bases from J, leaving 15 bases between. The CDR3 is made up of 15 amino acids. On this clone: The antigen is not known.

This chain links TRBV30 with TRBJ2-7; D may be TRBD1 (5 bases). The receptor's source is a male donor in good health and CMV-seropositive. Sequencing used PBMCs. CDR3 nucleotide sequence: TGTGCCTGGAGTGTAAGACAGATTACGATCTACGAGCAGTACTTC. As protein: CAWSVRQITIYEQYF.